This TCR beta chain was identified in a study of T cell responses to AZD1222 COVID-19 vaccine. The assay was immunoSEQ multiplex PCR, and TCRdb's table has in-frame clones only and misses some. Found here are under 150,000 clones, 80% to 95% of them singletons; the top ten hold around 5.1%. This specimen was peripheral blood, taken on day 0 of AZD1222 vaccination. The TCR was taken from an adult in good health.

The CDR3 DNA follows: TGTGCCAGCAGACGCAAAACAGGGGACAATCAGCCCCAGCATTTT. Protein product: CASRRKTGDNQPQHF. The chain combines TRBV6-5 with TRBJ1-5; 7 nucleotides align to TRBD1. CDR3 size: 15 residues. V dropped 6 bases and J dropped 3; count of bases not matched to a gene: 8. Germline V lookup: CDR1 MNHEY, CDR2 SVGAGI.